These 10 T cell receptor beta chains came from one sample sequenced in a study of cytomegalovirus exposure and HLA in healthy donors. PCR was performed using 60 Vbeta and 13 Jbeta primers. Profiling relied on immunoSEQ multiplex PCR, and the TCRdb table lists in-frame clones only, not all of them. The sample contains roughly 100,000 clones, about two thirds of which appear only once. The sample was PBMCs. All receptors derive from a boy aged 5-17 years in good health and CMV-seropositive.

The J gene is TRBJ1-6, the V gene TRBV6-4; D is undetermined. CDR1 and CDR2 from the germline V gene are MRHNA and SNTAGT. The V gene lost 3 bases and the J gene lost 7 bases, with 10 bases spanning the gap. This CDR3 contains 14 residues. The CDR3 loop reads CASSDKAWNSPLHF. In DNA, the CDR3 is TGTGCCAGCAGTGATAAAGCGTGGAATTCACCCCTCCACTTT.

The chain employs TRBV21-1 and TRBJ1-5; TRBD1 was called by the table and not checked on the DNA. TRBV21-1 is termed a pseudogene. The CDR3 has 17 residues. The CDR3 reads CASSNGTGAWGNQPQHF. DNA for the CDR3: TGTGCCAGCAGCAACGGGACAGGGGCCTGGGGCAATCAGCCCCAGCATTTT.

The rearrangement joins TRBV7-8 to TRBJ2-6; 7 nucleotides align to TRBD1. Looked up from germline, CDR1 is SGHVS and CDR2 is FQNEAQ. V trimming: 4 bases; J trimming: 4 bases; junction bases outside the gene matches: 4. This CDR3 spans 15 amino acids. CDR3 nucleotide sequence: TGTGCCAGCAGCTCGACAGGGTCCGGGGCCAACGTCCTGACTTTC. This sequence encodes CASSSTGSGANVLTF.

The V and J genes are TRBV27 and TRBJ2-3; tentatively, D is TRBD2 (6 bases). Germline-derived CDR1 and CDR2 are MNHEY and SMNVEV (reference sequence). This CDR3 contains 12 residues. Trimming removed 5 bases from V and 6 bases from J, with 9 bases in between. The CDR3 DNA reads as TGTGCCAGCAGTCTGGAGGGGGATACGCAGTATTTT. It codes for CASSLEGDTQYF.

This chain's CDR3 is CASSLYQLAGDYEQYF. Here the CDR3 DNA reads TGTGCCAGCAGCTTATATCAACTAGCGGGGGACTACGAGCAGTACTTC. This chain joins TRBV7-2 and TRBJ2-7; TRBD2 matches 11 bases. The CDR3 loop spans 16 amino acids. The germline V gene has CDR1 SGHTA and CDR2 FQGNSA. V trimming: 2 bases; J trimming: 3 bases; junction bases outside the gene matches: 6.

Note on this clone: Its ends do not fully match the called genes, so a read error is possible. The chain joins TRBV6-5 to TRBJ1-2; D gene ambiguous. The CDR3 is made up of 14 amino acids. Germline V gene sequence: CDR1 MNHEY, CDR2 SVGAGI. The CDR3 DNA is TGTGCCAGCAGATCGACGGATGGGCCCTATGGCTACCCCTTC. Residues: CASRSTDGPYGYPF.

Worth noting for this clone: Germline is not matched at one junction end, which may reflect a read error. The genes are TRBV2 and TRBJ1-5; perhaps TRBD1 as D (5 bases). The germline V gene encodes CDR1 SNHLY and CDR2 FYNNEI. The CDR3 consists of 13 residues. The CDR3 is CASGAISNQPQNF. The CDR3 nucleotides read TGTGCCAGTGGGGCGATTAGCAATCAGCCCCAGAATTTT.

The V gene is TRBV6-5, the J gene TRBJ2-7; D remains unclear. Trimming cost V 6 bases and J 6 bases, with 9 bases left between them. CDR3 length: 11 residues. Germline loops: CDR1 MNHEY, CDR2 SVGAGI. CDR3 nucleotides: TGTGCCAGCAGACGCTCGAGCGAGCAGTACTTC. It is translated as CASRRSSEQYF.

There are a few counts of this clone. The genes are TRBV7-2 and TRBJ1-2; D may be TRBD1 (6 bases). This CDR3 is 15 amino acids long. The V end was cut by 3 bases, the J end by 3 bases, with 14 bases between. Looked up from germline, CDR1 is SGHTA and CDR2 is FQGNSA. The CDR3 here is CASSFETRGYYGYTF. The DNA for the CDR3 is TGTGCCAGCAGCTTCGAGACAAGGGGGTACTATGGCTACACCTTC.

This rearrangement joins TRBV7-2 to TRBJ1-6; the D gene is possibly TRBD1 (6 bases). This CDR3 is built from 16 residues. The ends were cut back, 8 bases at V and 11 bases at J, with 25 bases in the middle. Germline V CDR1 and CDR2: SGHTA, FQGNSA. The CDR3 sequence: CASHLGGGGDGAPLHF. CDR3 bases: TGTGCCAGCCACTTAGGCGGGGGCGGGGACGGGGCACCCCTCCACTTT.